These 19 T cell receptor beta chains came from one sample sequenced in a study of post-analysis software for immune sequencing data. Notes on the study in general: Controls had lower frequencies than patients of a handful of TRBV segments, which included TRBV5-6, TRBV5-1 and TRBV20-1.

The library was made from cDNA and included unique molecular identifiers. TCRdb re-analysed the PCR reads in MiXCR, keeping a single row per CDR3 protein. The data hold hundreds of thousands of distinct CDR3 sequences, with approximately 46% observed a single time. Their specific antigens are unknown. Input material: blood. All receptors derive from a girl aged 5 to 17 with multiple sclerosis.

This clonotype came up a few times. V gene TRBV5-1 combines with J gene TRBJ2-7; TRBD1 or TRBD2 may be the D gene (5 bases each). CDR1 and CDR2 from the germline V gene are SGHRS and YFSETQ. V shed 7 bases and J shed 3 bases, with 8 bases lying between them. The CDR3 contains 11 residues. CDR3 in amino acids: CASGDRYEQYF. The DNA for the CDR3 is TGCGCCAGCGGGGACCGCTACGAGCAGTACTTC.

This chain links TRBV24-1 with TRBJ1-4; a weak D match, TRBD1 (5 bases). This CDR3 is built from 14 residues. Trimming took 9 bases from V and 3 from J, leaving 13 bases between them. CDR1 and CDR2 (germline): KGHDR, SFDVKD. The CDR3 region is CATGQGGSNEKLFF. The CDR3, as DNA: TGTGCCACCGGTCAGGGAGGATCTAATGAAAAACTGTTTTTT.

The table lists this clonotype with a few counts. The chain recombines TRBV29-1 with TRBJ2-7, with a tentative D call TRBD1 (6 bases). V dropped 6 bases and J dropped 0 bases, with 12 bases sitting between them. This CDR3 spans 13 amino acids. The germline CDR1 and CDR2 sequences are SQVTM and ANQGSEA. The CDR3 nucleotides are TGCAGCGTCGCAAACAGGGCCTCCTACGAGCAGTACTTC. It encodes CSVANRASYEQYF.

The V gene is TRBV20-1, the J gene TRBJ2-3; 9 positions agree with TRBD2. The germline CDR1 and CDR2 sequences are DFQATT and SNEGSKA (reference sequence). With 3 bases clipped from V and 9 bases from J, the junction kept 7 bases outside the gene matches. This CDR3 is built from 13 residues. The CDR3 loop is CSARPIGLATQYF. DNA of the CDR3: TGCAGTGCTAGGCCCATTGGACTAGCGACGCAGTATTTT.

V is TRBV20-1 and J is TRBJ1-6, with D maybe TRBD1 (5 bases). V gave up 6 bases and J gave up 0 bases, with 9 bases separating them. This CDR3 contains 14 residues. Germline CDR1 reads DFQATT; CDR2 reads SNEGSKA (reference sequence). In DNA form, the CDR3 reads TGCAGTGCCGTTGACAGCTCCTATAATTCACCCCTCCACTTT. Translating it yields CSAVDSSYNSPLHF.

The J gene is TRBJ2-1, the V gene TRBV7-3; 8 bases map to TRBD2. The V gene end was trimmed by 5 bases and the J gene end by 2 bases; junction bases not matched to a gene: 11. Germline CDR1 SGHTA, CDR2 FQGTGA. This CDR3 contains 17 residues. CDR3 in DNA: TGTGCCAGCAGCCCCTGGGGAAGCGGGGGTACCTACAATGAGCAGTTCTTC. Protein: CASSPWGSGGTYNEQFF.

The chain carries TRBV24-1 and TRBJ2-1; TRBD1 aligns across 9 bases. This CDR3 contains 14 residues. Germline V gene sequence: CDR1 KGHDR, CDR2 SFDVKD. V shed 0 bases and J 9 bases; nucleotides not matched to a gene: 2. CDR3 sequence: CATSDLTGGGEQFF. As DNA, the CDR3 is TGTGCCACCAGTGATTTGACAGGGGGCGGTGAGCAGTTCTTC.

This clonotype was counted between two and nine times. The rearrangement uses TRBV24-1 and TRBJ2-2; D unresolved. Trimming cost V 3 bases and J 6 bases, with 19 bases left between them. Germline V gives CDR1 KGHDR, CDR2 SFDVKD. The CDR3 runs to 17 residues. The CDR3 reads CATSDTGRTTESGELFF. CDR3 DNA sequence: TGTGCCACCAGTGATACCGGCCGTACAACTGAATCCGGGGAGCTGTTTTTT.

The CDR3 bases are TGTGCCAGCAGTTTAGGACAAGGGCTCGTTCAGCCCCAGCATTTT. Translating it yields CASSLGQGLVQPQHF. V gene TRBV12-3 or TRBV12-4 combines with J gene TRBJ1-5; D call uncertain. The CDR3 is made up of 15 amino acids. Deletions cut 1 base from V and 6 bases from J, with 13 bases between.

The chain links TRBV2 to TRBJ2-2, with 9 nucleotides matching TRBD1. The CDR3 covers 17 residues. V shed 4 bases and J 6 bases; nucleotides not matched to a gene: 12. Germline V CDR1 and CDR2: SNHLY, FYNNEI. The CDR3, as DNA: TGTGCCAGCAGTGCCCCGGGACAGGGAGAAGTCCCCGGGGAGCTGTTTTTT. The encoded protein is CASSAPGQGEVPGELFF.

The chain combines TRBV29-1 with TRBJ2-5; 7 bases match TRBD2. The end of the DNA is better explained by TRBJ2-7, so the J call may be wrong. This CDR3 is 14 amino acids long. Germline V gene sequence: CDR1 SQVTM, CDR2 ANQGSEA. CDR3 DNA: TGCAGCGTTGCCGGACTAGTACGGCATAACGAGCAGTACTTC. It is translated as CSVAGLVRHNEQYF.

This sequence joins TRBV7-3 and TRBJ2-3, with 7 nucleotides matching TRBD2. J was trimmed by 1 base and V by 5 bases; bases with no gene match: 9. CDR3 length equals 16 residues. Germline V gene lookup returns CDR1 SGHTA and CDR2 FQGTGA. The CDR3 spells CASSVGASGRTDTQYF. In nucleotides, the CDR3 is TGTGCCAGCAGCGTGGGTGCTAGCGGCCGCACAGATACGCAGTATTTT.

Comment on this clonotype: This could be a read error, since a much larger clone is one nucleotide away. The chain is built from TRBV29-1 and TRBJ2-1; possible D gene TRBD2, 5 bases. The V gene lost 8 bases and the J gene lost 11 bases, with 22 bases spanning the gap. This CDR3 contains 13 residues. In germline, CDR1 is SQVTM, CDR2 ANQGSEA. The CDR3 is CSMEDPLGRQQFF. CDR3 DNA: TGCAGCATGGAGGACCCCTTAGGCAGACAGCAGTTCTTC.

The CDR3 DNA reads as TGTGCCAGCACTGCACCCTCTAGGGGCACAGATACGCAGTATTTT. It translates to CASTAPSRGTDTQYF. The V call is TRBV6-6, the J call TRBJ2-3, with D unclear. Germline loops: CDR1 MNHNY, CDR2 SVGAGI (reference sequence). V was cut by 7 bases and J by 1 base, with 15 bases left in between. This CDR3 comprises 15 residues.

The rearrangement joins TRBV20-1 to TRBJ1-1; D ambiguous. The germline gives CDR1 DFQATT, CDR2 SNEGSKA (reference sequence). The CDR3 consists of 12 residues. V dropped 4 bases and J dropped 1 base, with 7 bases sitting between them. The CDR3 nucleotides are TGCAGTGCTAAGGACGGGAACACTGAAGCTTTCTTT. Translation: CSAKDGNTEAFF.

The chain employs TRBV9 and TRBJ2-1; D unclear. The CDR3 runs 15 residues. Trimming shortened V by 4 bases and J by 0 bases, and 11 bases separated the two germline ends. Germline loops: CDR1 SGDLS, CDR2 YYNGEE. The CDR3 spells CASSPHPGSYNEQFF. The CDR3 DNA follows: TGTGCCAGCAGCCCCCACCCGGGCTCCTACAATGAGCAGTTCTTC. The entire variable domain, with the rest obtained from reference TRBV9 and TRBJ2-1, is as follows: DSGVTQTPKHLITATGQRVTLRCSPRSGDLSVYWYQQSLDQGLQFLIQYYNGEERAKGNILERFSAQQFPDLHSELNLSSLELGDSALYFCASSPHPGSYNEQFFGPGTRLTVL.

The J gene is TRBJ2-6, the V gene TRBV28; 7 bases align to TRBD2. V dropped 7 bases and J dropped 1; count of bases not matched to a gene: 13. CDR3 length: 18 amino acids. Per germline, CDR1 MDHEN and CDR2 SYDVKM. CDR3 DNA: TGTGCCAGCACCCTGGGGGGGGTCGAGAGTTCTGGGGCCAACGTCCTGACTTTC. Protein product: CASTLGGVESSGANVLTF.

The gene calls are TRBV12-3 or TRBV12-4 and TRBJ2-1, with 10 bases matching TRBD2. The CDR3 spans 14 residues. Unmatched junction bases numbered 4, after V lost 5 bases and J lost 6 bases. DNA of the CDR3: TGTGCCAGCAGTGGACTAGCGGATACCAATGAGCAGTTCTTC. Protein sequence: CASSGLADTNEQFF.

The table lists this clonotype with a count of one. The CDR3 is CSVGAMNTEAFF. The CDR3 DNA reads as TGCAGCGTTGGCGCCATGAACACTGAAGCTTTCTTT. This sequence joins TRBV29-1 and TRBJ1-1; D is uncertain. CDR3 length: 12 residues. Trimming shortened V by 4 bases and J by 0 bases, and 6 bases separated the two germline ends. Germline assignment: CDR1 SQVTM and CDR2 ANQGSEA. Combining the CDR3 with reference TRBV29-1 and TRBJ1-1 gives the whole variable domain SAVISQKPSRDICQRGTSLTIQCQVDSQVTMMFWYRQQPGQSLTLIATANQGSEATYESGFVIDKFPISRPNLTFSTLTVSNMSPEDSSIYLCSVGAMNTEAFFGQGTRLTVV.